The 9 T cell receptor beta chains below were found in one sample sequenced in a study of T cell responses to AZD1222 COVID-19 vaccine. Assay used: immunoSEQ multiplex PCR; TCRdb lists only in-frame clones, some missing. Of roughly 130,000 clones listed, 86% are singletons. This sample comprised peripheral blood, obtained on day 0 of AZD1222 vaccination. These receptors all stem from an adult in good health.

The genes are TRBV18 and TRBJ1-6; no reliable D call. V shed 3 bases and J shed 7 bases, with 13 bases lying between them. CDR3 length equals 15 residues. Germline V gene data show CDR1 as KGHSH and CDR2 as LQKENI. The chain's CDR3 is CASSPGEGLNSPLHF. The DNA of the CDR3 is TGTGCCAGCTCACCCGGGGAGGGTCTCAATTCACCCCTCCACTTT.

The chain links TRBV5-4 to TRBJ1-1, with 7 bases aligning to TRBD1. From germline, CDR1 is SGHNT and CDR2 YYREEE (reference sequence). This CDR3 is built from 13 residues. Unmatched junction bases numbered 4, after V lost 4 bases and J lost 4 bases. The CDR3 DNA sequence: TGTGCCAGCAGCCCGACAGGGTTCACTGAAGCTTTCTTT. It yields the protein CASSPTGFTEAFF.

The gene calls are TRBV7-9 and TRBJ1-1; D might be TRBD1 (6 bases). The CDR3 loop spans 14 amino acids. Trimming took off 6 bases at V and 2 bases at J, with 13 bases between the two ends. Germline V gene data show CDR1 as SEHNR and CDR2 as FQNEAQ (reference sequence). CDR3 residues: CASSPQGLNTEAFF. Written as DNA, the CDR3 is TGTGCCAGCAGTCCACAGGGACTTAACACTGAAGCTTTCTTT. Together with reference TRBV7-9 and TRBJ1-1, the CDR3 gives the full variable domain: DTGVSQNPRHKITKRGQNVTFRCDPISEHNRLYWYRQTLGQGPEFLTYFQNEAQLEKSRLLSDRFSAERPKGSFSTLEIQRTEQGDSAMYLCASSPQGLNTEAFFGQGTRLTVV.

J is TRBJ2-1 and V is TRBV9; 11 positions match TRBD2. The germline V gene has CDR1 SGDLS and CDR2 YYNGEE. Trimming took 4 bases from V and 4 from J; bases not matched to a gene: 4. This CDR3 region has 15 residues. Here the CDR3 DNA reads TGTGCCAGCAGCCCTCTAGCGGGGGGATACAATGAGCAGTTCTTC. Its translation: CASSPLAGGYNEQFF.

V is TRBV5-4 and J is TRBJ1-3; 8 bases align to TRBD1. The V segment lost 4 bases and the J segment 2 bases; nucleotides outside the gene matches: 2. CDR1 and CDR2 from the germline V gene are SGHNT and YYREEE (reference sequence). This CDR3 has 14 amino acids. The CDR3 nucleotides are TGTGCCAGCAGCCCGGACAGGGCTGGAAACACCATATATTTT. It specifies CASSPDRAGNTIYF.

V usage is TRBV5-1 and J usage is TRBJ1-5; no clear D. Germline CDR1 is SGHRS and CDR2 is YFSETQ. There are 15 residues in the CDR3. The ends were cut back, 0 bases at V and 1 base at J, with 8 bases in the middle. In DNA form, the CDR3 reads TGCGCCAGCAGCTTGGACCCTGGAAGCAATCAGCCCCAGCATTTT. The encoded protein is CASSLDPGSNQPQHF.

The CDR3 protein is CSVGTGRETQYF. The CDR3 nucleotides read TGCAGCGTTGGGACAGGGAGAGAGACCCAGTACTTC. This sequence joins TRBV29-1 and TRBJ2-5; 8 nucleotides line up with TRBD1. CDR1 and CDR2 from the germline V gene are SQVTM and ANQGSEA. V trimming: 4 bases; J trimming: 4 bases; junction bases outside the gene matches: 2. This CDR3 is 12 amino acids long.

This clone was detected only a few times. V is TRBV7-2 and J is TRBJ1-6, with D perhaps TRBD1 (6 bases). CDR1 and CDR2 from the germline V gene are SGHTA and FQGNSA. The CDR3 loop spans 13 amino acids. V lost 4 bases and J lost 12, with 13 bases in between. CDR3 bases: TGTGCCAGCAGCTCCGAACAGGGCTTACCCCTCCACTTT. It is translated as CASSSEQGLPLHF.

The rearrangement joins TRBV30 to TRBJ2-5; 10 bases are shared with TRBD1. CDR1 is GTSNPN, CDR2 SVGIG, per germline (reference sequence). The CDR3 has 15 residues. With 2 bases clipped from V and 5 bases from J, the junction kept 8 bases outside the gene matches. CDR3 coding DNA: TGTGCCTGGAGTATCCTTGGACAGGGGGTCGAGACCCAGTACTTC. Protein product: CAWSILGQGVETQYF.